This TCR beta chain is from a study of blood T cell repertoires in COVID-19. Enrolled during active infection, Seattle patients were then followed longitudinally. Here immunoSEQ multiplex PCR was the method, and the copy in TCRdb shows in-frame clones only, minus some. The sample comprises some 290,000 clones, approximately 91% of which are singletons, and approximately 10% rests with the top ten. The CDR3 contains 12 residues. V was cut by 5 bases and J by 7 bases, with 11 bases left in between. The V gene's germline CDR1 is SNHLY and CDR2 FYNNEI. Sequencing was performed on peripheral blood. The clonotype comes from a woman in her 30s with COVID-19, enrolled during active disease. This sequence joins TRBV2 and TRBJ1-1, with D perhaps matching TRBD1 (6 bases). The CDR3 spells CASSYGQIEAFF. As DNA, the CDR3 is TGTGCCAGCAGTTATGGACAGATTGAAGCTTTCTTT.